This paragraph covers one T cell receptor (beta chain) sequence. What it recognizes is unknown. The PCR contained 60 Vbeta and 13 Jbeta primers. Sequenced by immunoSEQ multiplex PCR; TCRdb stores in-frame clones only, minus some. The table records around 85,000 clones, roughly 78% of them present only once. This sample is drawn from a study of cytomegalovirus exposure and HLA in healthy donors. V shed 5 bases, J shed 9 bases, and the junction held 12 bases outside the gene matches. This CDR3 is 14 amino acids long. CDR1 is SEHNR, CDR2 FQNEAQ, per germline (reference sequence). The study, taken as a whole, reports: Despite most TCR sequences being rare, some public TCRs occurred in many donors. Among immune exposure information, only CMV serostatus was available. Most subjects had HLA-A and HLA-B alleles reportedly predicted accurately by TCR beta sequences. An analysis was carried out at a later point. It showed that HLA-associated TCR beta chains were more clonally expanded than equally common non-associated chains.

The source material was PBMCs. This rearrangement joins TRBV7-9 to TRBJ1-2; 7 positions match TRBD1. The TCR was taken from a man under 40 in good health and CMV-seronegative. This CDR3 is CASSRDSSSGSYTF. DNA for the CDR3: TGTGCCAGCAGCAGGGACAGCTCCTCGGGCAGCTACACCTTC.